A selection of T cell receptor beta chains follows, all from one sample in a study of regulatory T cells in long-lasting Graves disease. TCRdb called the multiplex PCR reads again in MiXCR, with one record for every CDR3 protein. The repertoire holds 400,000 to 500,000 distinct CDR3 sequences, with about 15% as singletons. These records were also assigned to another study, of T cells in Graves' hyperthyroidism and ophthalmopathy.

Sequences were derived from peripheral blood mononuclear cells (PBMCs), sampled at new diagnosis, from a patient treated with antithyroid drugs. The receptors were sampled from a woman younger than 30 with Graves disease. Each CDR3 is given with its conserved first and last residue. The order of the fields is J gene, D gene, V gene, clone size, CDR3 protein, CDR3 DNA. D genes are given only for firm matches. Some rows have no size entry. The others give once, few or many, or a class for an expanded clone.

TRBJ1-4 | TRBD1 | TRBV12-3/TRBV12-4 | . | CASSSPGGAGEKLFF | TGTGCCAGCAGTTCCCCAGGGGGCGCGGGTGAAAAACTGTTTTTT
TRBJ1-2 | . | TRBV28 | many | CASSFHRNYGYTF | TGTGCCAGCAGTTTCCACAGGAACTATGGCTACACCTTC
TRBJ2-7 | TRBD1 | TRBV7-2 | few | CASSRDRDSYEQYF | TGTGCCAGCAGCCGGGACAGGGACTCCTACGAGCAGTACTTC
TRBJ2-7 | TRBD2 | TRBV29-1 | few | CSVATSESSYEQYF | TGCAGCGTCGCGACTAGCGAGAGCTCCTACGAGCAGTACTTC
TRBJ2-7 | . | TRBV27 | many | CASSLQNPGHEQYF | TGTGCCAGCAGTCTCCAAAACCCAGGCCACGAGCAGTACTTC
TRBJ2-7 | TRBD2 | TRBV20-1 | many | CATSGDSYEQYF | TGCGCCACTAGCGGAGACTCCTACGAGCAGTACTTC
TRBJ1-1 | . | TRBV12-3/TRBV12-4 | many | CASSPLMGGEAFF | TGTGCCAGCAGCCCTCTCATGGGCGGTGAAGCTTTCTTT
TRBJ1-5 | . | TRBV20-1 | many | CSAKQGGNQPQHF | TGCAGTGCTAAACAGGGAGGCAATCAGCCCCAGCATTTT
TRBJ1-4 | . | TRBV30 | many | CAWSGVPTEKLFF | TGTGCCTGGAGTGGGGTACCGACTGAAAAACTGTTTTTT
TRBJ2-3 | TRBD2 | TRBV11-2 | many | CASSLRGLAQGTDTQYF | TGTGCCAGCAGCTTAAGAGGACTAGCCCAAGGAACAGATACGCAGTATTTT
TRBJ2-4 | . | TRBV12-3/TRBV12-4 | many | CASTQQGRSLSGKNIQYF | TGTGCCAGCACCCAACAGGGACGATCCCTATCGGGCAAAAACATTCAGTACTTC
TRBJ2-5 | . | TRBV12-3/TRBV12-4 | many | CASTPHTIQETQYF | TGTGCCAGCACCCCTCACACAATTCAAGAGACCCAGTACTTC
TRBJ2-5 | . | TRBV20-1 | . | CSAQPQGAQYF | TGCAGTGCACAACCACAGGGAGCCCAGTACTTC
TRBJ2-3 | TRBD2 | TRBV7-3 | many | CASSPFPIAGGSTDTQYF | TGTGCCAGCAGCCCCTTCCCCATAGCGGGAGGGAGCACAGATACGCAGTATTTT
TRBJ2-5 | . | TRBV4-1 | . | CASSQDWQGISTETQYF | TGCGCCAGCAGCCAAGATTGGCAGGGGATCTCAACGGAGACCCAGTACTTC
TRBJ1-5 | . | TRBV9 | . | CASSASTDQPQHF | TGTGCCAGCAGCGCTTCGACGGATCAGCCCCAGCATTTT
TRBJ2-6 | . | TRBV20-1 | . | CSAREGPGANVLTF | TGCAGTGCTAGGGAGGGTCCTGGGGCCAACGTCCTGACTTTC